Following are 6 T cell receptor beta chains from one sample sequenced in a study of cytomegalovirus exposure and HLA in healthy donors. Sequenced by immunoSEQ multiplex PCR; TCRdb stores in-frame clones only, minus some. The sample yields over 150,000 clones, around 96% seen once. The sequencing sample was made of PBMCs. These receptors were collected from a woman between 18 and 29 years old in good health and CMV-seronegative.

V is TRBV9 and J is TRBJ1-6, with unresolved D. V was cut by 0 bases and J by 7 bases, with 8 bases left in between. Germline values: CDR1 SGDLS, CDR2 YYNGEE. The CDR3 extends over 14 amino acids. CDR3 amino acids: CASSVDSQNSPLHF. The CDR3 coding sequence is TGTGCCAGCAGCGTAGACAGTCAAAATTCACCCCTCCACTTT.

This chain joins TRBV11-2 and TRBJ1-5, with 10 bases that match TRBD1. After removal of 4 bases from V and 4 bases from J, the junction contained 16 bases not matched to a gene. The CDR3 extends over 19 amino acids. Germline V CDR1 and CDR2: SGHAT, FQNNGV. CDR3 sequence: CASSSPYRDRGDQNQPQHF. The CDR3 nucleotides are TGTGCCAGCAGCTCACCCTACCGGGACAGGGGTGACCAGAATCAGCCCCAGCATTTT.

The chain carries TRBV7-6 and TRBJ1-3; no definite D call. This CDR3 comprises 17 residues. The germline gives CDR1 SGHVS, CDR2 FNYEAQ. The V end was cut by 4 bases, the J end by 4 bases, with 20 bases between. The CDR3 DNA is TGTGCCAGCAGCTATAGCCGCAGCCTAGGCCGAGGAAACACCATATATTTT. Translation gives CASSYSRSLGRGNTIYF.

The V and J genes are TRBV7-9 and TRBJ2-5, with 7 nucleotides matching TRBD1. V lost 6 bases, J lost 5 bases, and 12 bases stayed unmatched. CDR1 and CDR2 (germline): SEHNR, FQNEAQ (reference sequence). The CDR3 is 15 residues long. The CDR3, as DNA: TGTGCCAGCAGTCTACAGGGGCCCCAGCGGGAGACCCAGTACTTC. It specifies CASSLQGPQRETQYF.

The J gene is TRBJ2-7, the V gene TRBV5-1; TRBD1 might be the D (5 bases). This CDR3 is built from 15 residues. V was trimmed by 0 bases and J by 2 bases, leaving 12 bases between them. In germline, CDR1 is SGHRS, CDR2 YFSETQ. The chain's CDR3 is CASSLVVDSPYEQYF. The CDR3 region has the DNA TGCGCCAGCAGCTTGGTGGTCGACAGTCCCTACGAGCAGTACTTC.

The chain employs TRBV7-9 and TRBJ2-1; maybe TRBD1 (5 bases). This CDR3 has 15 amino acids. Trimming took 5 bases from V and 9 from J, leaving 20 bases between them. Germline CDR1 reads SEHNR; CDR2 reads FQNEAQ (reference sequence). The CDR3 nucleotides read TGTGCCAGCAGCCCCAACAGGATTTTTATAACTGAGCAGTTCTTC. It yields the protein CASSPNRIFITEQFF.